A single sample gave rise to the 3 T cell receptor beta chains below, sequenced in a study of blood T cell repertoires in COVID-19 (dated by TCRdb to 2018 to 2021). The library was prepared using the immunoSEQ multiplex PCR assay. Sourced from immuneACCESS, this table was stored by TCRdb with only in-frame sequences that have V and J called. A share of the clones is absent; for the studies checked, an unresolved V gene accounts for under half, and the remainder has no known explanation. The sample contains roughly 330,000 clones, 70% to 90% of them found a single time. The biggest ten clones account for roughly 5.3% of the sample. Sequencing was carried out using PBMCs or T cells enriched from blood (not recorded which). Source of these receptors: a woman younger than 45 who had recovered from COVID-19.

The chain has TRBV9 and TRBJ1-2; the D is unclear. V lost 3 bases to trimming and J lost 2 bases, with 2 bases between them. The CDR3 extends over 11 amino acids. Germline assignment: CDR1 SGDLS and CDR2 YYNGEE. The CDR3 DNA reads TGTGCCAGCAGCGCAAACTATGGCTACACCTTC. The encoded protein is CASSANYGYTF.

This sequence joins TRBV6-5 and TRBJ1-2, with 8 bases that match TRBD1. V lost 7 bases, J lost 2 bases, and 6 bases stayed unmatched. The CDR3 spans 14 residues. Germline V gene sequence: CDR1 MNHEY, CDR2 SVGAGI. The DNA for the CDR3 is TGTGCCAGCACCTTGACAGGGGCGAACTATGGCTACACCTTC. The encoded protein is CASTLTGANYGYTF.

The gene calls are TRBV28 and TRBJ1-5; unclear D gene. Germline CDR1 reads MDHEN; CDR2 reads SYDVKM. The CDR3 is 15 amino acids. The V gene lost 2 bases and the J gene lost 9 bases, with 17 bases spanning the gap. For the CDR3, the DNA is TGTGCCAGCAGTTTAGGTGGCCGAAAAACATCGCCCCAGCATTTT. It is translated as CASSLGGRKTSPQHF.